The 21 T cell receptor beta chains below come from one sample, sequenced in a study of blood T cells in healthy people across ages. PCR was performed a second time for about 6 to 12 cycles using a sample-barcoded 5' primer and a J-beta primer mix. TCRdb redid the calling of the 5' RACE reads with MiXCR, one entry per CDR3 protein. The profile shows 1.5 million to 1.8 million distinct CDR3 sequences, 40% to 45% of them singletons. Material for sequencing was blood. These receptors all come from a woman between 18 and 30 years old in good health.

This clonotype appeared a few times. The genes are TRBV5-1 and TRBJ1-1, with D uncertain. CDR1 and CDR2 (germline): SGHRS, YFSETQ. This CDR3 has 13 residues. V was shortened by 0 bases and J by 7 bases, with 10 bases between the two germline ends. This chain's CDR3 is CASSLDGGGEAFF. DNA for the CDR3: TGCGCCAGCAGCTTGGACGGAGGAGGTGAAGCTTTCTTT. Based on the CDR3 plus reference TRBV5-1 and TRBJ1-1, the full variable domain is KAGVTQTPRYLIKTRGQQVTLSCSPISGHRSVSWYQQTPGQGLQFLFEYFSETQRNKGNFPGRFSGRQFSNSRSEMNVSTLELGDSALYLCASSLDGGGEAFFGQGTRLTVV.

This clonotype was detected only a few times. The V call is TRBV9, the J call TRBJ1-1, with D perhaps TRBD1 (6 bases). The germline gives CDR1 SGDLS, CDR2 YYNGEE. The CDR3 extends over 14 amino acids. Trimming removed 4 bases from V and 5 bases from J, with 15 bases in between. DNA of the CDR3: TGTGCCAGCAGCCCCCAGGGGCGGGAGACTGAAGCTTTCTTT. It specifies CASSPQGRETEAFF.

This clonotype was found once. CDR3: CSAELSYNEQYF. CDR3 nucleotides: TGCAGTGCAGAGCTCTCCTACAATGAGCAGTACTTC. V gene TRBV20-1 combines with J gene TRBJ2-1; D remains unclear. With the DNA end fitting TRBJ2-7 better, the J assignment may be wrong. The CDR3 has 12 residues. Germline V gene data show CDR1 as DFQATT and CDR2 as SNEGSKA (reference sequence).

This clonotype appeared many times. One junction end does not reproduce the germline sequence, and a read error may be involved. The rearrangement joins TRBV5-1 to TRBJ2-5; D call uncertain. CDR1 and CDR2 from the germline V gene are SGHRS and YFSETQ. This CDR3 has 12 amino acids. Here the CDR3 reads CASSLEGETQYF. CDR3 DNA sequence: TGTGCCAGCAGCTTAGAAGGAGAGACCCAGTACTTC.

This clonotype has only a few counts. The genes are TRBV7-9 and TRBJ2-1; possible D gene TRBD1, 7 bases. The CDR3 is 13 amino acids. The V end was cut by 7 bases, the J end by 4 bases, with 11 bases between. In germline, CDR1 is SEHNR, CDR2 FQNEAQ (reference sequence). The CDR3 DNA sequence: TGTGCCAGCAATCAGGGGGGTTACAATGAGCAGTTCTTC. As protein: CASNQGGYNEQFF.

The rearrangement uses TRBV7-3 and TRBJ2-2; D may be TRBD1 (5 bases). V shed 5 bases and J shed 2 bases, with 15 bases lying between them. Germline V CDR1 and CDR2: SGHTA, FQGTGA. This CDR3 region has 16 residues. CDR3 in amino acids: CASSAQTALNTGELFF. The CDR3 coding sequence is TGTGCCAGCAGCGCGCAGACAGCTCTAAACACCGGGGAGCTGTTTTTT.

The chain links TRBV29-1 to TRBJ1-1; a weak D match, TRBD1 (6 bases). The V end lost 3 bases, the J end lost 4 bases, and 18 bases lay between the germline ends. The CDR3 has 15 amino acids. Per germline, CDR1 SQVTM and CDR2 ANQGSEA. The DNA of the CDR3 is TGCAGCGTTGACTCGTGGGCCAGGGGTGGCACTGAAGCTTTCTTT. Translation: CSVDSWARGGTEAFF.

The chain couples TRBV12-3 or TRBV12-4 to TRBJ2-5, with D possibly being TRBD1 or TRBD2 (7 bases each). Matching the DNA end better, TRBJ2-7 makes the J call doubtful. The CDR3 is made up of 14 amino acids. The CDR3 loop is CASSFRGGIREQYF. The CDR3 DNA is TGTGCCAGCAGTTTCAGGGGGGGAATACGCGAGCAGTACTTC.

This clonotype was seen only once. The chain links TRBV20-1 to TRBJ1-5; D unclear. With 3 bases removed from V and 5 bases from J, the gap between germline ends came to 14 bases. The CDR3 is made up of 14 amino acids. Per the germline V gene, CDR1 is DFQATT and CDR2 is SNEGSKA (reference sequence). The CDR3 coding sequence is TGCAGTGCTAGGGAGGGTGGTGGAGATCAGCCCCAGCATTTT. It is translated as CSAREGGGDQPQHF.

The chain employs TRBV6-2 or TRBV6-3 and TRBJ2-7; no clear D. CDR3 length equals 11 residues. V shed 5 bases and J shed 5 bases, with 7 bases lying between them. Germline V gene sequence: CDR1 MNHEY, CDR2 SVGEGT. The CDR3 nucleotides read TGTGCCAGCAGTCCAACAGACGAGCAGTACTTC. It codes for CASSPTDEQYF.

The chain has TRBV9 and TRBJ2-1; 8 bases line up with TRBD1. CDR3 size: 15 residues. Germline CDR1 reads SGDLS; CDR2 reads YYNGEE. V shed 4 bases, J shed 10 bases, and the junction held 13 bases outside the gene matches. The CDR3 loop reads CASSPKTGGSYEQFF. The CDR3, as DNA: TGTGCCAGCAGCCCTAAAACAGGGGGATCCTACGAGCAGTTCTTC.

The chain is built from TRBV6-6 and TRBJ2-1; no clear D. The tail of the sequence fits TRBJ2-7 better, so the J call may be wrong. Germline lookup yields CDR1 MNHNY and CDR2 SVGAGI (reference sequence). This CDR3 region has 13 residues. Here the CDR3 DNA reads TGTGCCAGCGGCTACCTACCCTACAATGAGCAGTACTTC. It yields the protein CASGYLPYNEQYF.

In its sample, this clonotype was seen a few times. The gene calls are TRBV7-2 and TRBJ2-7, with D possibly TRBD1 on 5 matching bases. V lost 3 bases and J lost 2, with 14 bases in between. This CDR3 region has 15 residues. In germline, CDR1 is SGHTA, CDR2 FQGNSA. CDR3 amino acids: CASSFSPLDTYEQYF. The CDR3 DNA reads TGTGCCAGCAGCTTTTCCCCACTGGACACCTACGAGCAGTACTTC.

The rearrangement uses TRBV4-1 and TRBJ2-3, with 8 bases lining up with TRBD1. V trimming: 0 bases; J trimming: 7 bases; junction bases outside the gene matches: 12. The CDR3 runs 17 residues. Germline V gene data show CDR1 as MGHRA and CDR2 as YSYEKL. The CDR3 DNA reads TGCGCCAGCAGCCAAGATAATCAGGGGGCGATTAGGCATACGCAGTATTTT. This codes for CASSQDNQGAIRHTQYF.

This clonotype was seen a few times. The chain links TRBV12-3 or TRBV12-4 to TRBJ2-7; TRBD1 matches at 7 bases. This CDR3 comprises 15 residues. The V gene end was trimmed by 5 bases and the J gene end by 4 bases; junction bases not matched to a gene: 11. CDR3 in amino acids: CASSPGTDTKYEQYF. CDR3 bases: TGTGCCAGCAGTCCGGGGACAGACACTAAATACGAGCAGTACTTC.

The chain combines TRBV30 with TRBJ2-5, with no clear D. CDR1 and CDR2 (germline): GTSNPN, SVGIG (reference sequence). This CDR3 has 13 amino acids. With 1 base removed from V and 0 bases from J, the gap between germline ends came to 6 bases. The CDR3 here is CAWSDYNQETQYF. The CDR3 coding sequence is TGTGCCTGGAGTGACTATAACCAAGAGACCCAGTACTTC.

The gene calls are TRBV7-2 and TRBJ2-1; TRBD1 matches 7 bases. The CDR3 length is 16 residues. Unmatched junction bases numbered 5, after V lost 1 base and J lost 2 bases. Germline V gene data show CDR1 as SGHTA and CDR2 as FQGNSA. The CDR3 spells CASSLVGDSTYNEQFF. The CDR3 DNA is TGTGCCAGCAGCTTAGTAGGGGACAGCACCTACAATGAGCAGTTCTTC. Full variable domain (rest looked up from reference TRBV7-2 and TRBJ2-1): GAGVSQSPSNKVTEKGKDVELRCDPISGHTALYWYRQSLGQGLEFLIYFQGNSAPDKSGLPSDRFSAERTGGSVSTLTIQRTQQEDSAVYLCASSLVGDSTYNEQFFGPGTRLTVL.

As to this clonotype: One junction end disagrees with the germline gene, perhaps due to a read error. This sequence joins TRBV7-2 and TRBJ2-7, with a tentative D call TRBD1 (6 bases). The CDR3 runs to 13 residues. Germline values: CDR1 SGHTA, CDR2 FQGNSA. CDR3 bases: TGTGCCGGCAGTATGGACAGCTCCTACGAGCAGTACTTC. It specifies CAGSMDSSYEQYF.

The chain carries TRBV3-1 and TRBJ1-6; D is uncertain. This CDR3 spans 19 amino acids. Germline assignment: CDR1 LGHDT and CDR2 YNNKEL (reference sequence). Trimming left V 0 bases short and J 2 bases short, with 17 bases between. Here the CDR3 DNA reads TGTGCCAGCAGCCAAGAAGGCAGCCCGTCGAGCCCCTATAATTCACCCCTCCACTTT. It specifies CASSQEGSPSSPYNSPLHF.

The chain carries TRBV7-2 and TRBJ1-6; D possibly corresponds to TRBD1 (5 bases). Germline values: CDR1 SGHTA, CDR2 FQGNSA. The CDR3 is 14 amino acids. Trimming took 6 bases from V and 9 from J, leaving 15 bases between them. The CDR3 nucleotides are TGTGCCAGCAGGATGATGGGGGATATTTCACCCCTCCACTTT. This gives the protein CASRMMGDISPLHF.

This clonotype was counted only a few times. This chain links TRBV29-1 with TRBJ2-1; the D is unclear. Germline V CDR1 and CDR2: SQVTM, ANQGSEA. Trimming shortened V by 4 bases and J by 5 bases, and 12 bases separated the two germline ends. The CDR3 totals 13 residues. CDR3 in DNA: TGCAGCGTTGCCGTTCACGGAAACAATGAGCAGTTCTTC. It specifies CSVAVHGNNEQFF.